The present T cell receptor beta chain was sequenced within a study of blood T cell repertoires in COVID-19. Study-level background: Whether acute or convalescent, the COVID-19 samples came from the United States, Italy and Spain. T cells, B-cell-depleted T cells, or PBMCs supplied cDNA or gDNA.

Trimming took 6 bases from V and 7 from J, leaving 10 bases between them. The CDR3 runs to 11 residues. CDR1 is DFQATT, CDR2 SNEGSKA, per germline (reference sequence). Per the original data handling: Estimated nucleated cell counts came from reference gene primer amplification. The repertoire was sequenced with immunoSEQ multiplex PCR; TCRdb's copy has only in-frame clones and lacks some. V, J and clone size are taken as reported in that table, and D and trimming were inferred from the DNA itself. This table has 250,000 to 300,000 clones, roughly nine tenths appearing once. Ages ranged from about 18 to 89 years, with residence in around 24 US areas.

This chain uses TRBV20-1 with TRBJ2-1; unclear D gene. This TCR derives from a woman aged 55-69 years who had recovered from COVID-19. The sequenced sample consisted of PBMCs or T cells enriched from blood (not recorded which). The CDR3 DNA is TGCAGTGCGCTCCTAATGAATGAGCAGTTCTTC. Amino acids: CSALLMNEQFF.